The rows below give T cell receptor beta chains drawn from one sample of a study of blood T cell repertoires in COVID-19. Here immunoSEQ multiplex PCR was the method, and the copy in TCRdb shows in-frame clones only, minus some. The data show under 150,000 clones, around 89% seen once. The sample consisted of peripheral blood. The receptors stem from a human donor in a cohort sampled during active COVID-19. Each CDR3 is given with its conserved first and last residue. Each record gives: D gene, clone size, J gene, V gene, CDR3 protein, CDR3 DNA. A D gene is named only where the DNA matches it firmly. Some rows mark clone size as missing; the rest say once, few, many or name a class of expanded clone.

>TRBD1|.|TRBJ2-5|TRBV5-1
CASSRGQQNQETQYF
TGCGCCAGCAGCAGGGGACAGCAAAACCAAGAGACCCAGTACTTC
>TRBD2|.|TRBJ2-1|TRBV2
CASRMRGGYNEQFF
TGTGCCAGCAGGATGCGGGGGGGGTACAATGAGCAGTTCTTC
>TRBD1|few|TRBJ2-7|TRBV19
CASSFGQAYEQYF
TGTGCCAGTAGTTTCGGACAGGCCTACGAGCAGTACTTC
>TRBD1|.|TRBJ1-5|TRBV4-3
CASSQETGRQPQHF
TGCGCCAGCAGCCAAGAGACAGGGCGGCAGCCCCAGCATTTT
>TRBD1|.|TRBJ1-5|TRBV6-5
CASRSGTADQPQHF
TGTGCCAGCAGATCCGGGACAGCCGATCAGCCCCAGCATTTT
>.|.|TRBJ2-7|TRBV7-9
CASSGQSSRANEQYF
TGTGCCAGCAGCGGCCAGTCCTCCAGGGCGAACGAGCAGTACTTC
>.|.|TRBJ2-7|TRBV4-1
CASSQKRGPYEQYF
TGCGCCAGCAGCCAGAAAAGGGGCCCCTACGAGCAGTACTTC
>.|.|TRBJ2-2|TRBV24-1
CATSGRDPRPTGELFF
TGTGCCACCAGTGGGCGGGACCCCCGCCCCACCGGGGAGCTGTTTTTT
>TRBD2|.|TRBJ2-1|TRBV6-5
CASRSLAGGLNEQFF
TGTGCCAGCAGATCACTAGCGGGGGGTCTCAATGAGCAGTTCTTC
>TRBD1|.|TRBJ1-6|TRBV5-6
CASNSGTGMSPLHF
TGTGCCAGCAACTCGGGGACAGGGATGTCACCCCTCCACTTT
>.|.|TRBJ1-5|TRBV30
CAWTTTGASNQPQHF
TGTGCCTGGACTACGACAGGCGCCAGCAATCAGCCCCAGCATTTT
>.|few|TRBJ1-5|TRBV19
CASNGTPYSNQPQHF
TGTGCCAGCAACGGGACACCCTATAGCAATCAGCCCCAGCATTTT
>.|.|TRBJ2-3|TRBV9
CASSVALDTQYF
TGTGCCAGCAGCGTAGCTCTAGATACGCAGTATTTT
>.|.|TRBJ1-1|TRBV6-5
CASSFSENTEAFF
TGTGCCAGCAGCTTCAGTGAGAACACTGAAGCTTTCTTT
>TRBD1|.|TRBJ2-7|TRBV5-5
CASSPGQGAYEQYF
TGTGCCAGCAGCCCGGGACAGGGGGCCTACGAGCAGTACTTC
>TRBD1|.|TRBJ2-1|TRBV6-1
CASSEQGVLLEQFF
TGTGCCAGCAGTGAACAGGGGGTCCTTCTGGAGCAGTTCTTC
>TRBD1|.|TRBJ2-7|TRBV6-5
CASSRNSGTGSQYF
TGTGCCAGCAGTAGAAATTCCGGGACAGGCTCGCAGTACTTC